The TCR beta chain under discussion was sequenced for a study of CD8 T cells in Susac syndrome. Germline assignment: CDR1 DFQATT and CDR2 SNEGSKA (reference sequence). Trimming removed 6 bases at V and 5 bases at J, with 16 bases between. The length of the CDR3 is 13 residues. Random hexamers were used to reverse transcribe roughly 0.5 to 1 ug of RNA. TCRdb itself ran the immunoSEQ multiplex PCR reads through MiXCR, one entry per CDR3 protein. The profile covers around 150,000 distinct CDR3 sequences, with around 95% appearing a single time and over 0.12% taken by the ten largest. This clonotype was found once.

This sequence originates from a human donor in good health. Sequences were obtained from CD4+ T cells from PBMCs. The chain couples TRBV20-1 to TRBJ1-2, with D perhaps TRBD1 (5 bases). CDR3 sequence reads: CSAMDPRGYGYTF. In DNA, the CDR3 is TGCAGTGCCATGGACCCTCGGGGGTATGGCTACACCTTC.